This T cell receptor (beta chain) was sequenced during a study of T cells in localized non-small cell lung cancer. Points from the study as a whole: Median detection of top 100 tumor clones in adjacent lung was 57 clones. Exceeding tumor, uninvolved adjacent lung had the highest T cell clonality.

Data came from immunoSEQ multiplex PCR; TCRdb stores just in-frame clones and leaves some out. The table records about 2,200 clones, about 24% of them present only once. Concerning this clone: As yet, its antigen is unknown.

Germline V gene lookup returns CDR1 MNHGY and CDR2 SAAAGT. This CDR3 contains 14 residues. After removal of 6 bases from V and 2 bases from J, the junction contained 2 bases not matched to a gene. The sampled adjacent lung lay at least 2 cm from the tumor margin and showed no atypia. The sequencing here drew on normal lung tissue next to the tumor, taken before any cancer treatment. V gene TRBV6-8 combines with J gene TRBJ2-3, with TRBD2 matching 10 bases. The sequence derives from a female donor with stage II lung adenocarcinoma. The CDR3 DNA sequence: TGTGCCAGCAGCACTAGCGGGACCACAGATACGCAGTATTTT. Translating gives CASSTSGTTDTQYF.